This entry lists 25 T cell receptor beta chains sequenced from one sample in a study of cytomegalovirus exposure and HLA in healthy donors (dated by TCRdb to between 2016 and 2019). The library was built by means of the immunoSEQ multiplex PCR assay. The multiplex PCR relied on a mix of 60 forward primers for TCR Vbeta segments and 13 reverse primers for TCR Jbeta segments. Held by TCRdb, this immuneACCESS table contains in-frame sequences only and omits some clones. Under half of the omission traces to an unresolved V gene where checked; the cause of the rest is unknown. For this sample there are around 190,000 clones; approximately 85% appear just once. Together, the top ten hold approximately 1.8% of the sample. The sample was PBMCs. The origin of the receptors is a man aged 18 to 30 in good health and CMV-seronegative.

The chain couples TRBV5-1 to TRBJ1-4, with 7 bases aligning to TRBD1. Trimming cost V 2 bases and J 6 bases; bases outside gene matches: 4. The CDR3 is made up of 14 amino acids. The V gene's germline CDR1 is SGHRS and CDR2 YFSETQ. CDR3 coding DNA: TGCGCCAGCAGCTTAGGACAGGCCCATGAAAAACTGTTTTTT. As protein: CASSLGQAHEKLFF. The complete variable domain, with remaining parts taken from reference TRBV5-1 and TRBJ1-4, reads KAGVTQTPRYLIKTRGQQVTLSCSPISGHRSVSWYQQTPGQGLQFLFEYFSETQRNKGNFPGRFSGRQFSNSRSEMNVSTLELGDSALYLCASSLGQAHEKLFFGSGTQLSVL.

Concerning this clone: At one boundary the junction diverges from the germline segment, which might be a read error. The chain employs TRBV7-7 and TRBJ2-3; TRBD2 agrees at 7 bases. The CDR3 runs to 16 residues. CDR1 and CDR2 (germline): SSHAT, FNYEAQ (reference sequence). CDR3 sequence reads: CASSPGMGGGTDTQYF. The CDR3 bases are TGTGCTAGCAGCCCGGGAATGGGAGGGGGCACAGATACGCAGTATTTT.

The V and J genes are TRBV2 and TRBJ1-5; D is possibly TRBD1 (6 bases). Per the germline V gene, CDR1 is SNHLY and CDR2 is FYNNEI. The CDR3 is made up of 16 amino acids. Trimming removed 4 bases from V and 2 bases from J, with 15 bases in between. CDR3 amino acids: CASSGSQGWGNQPQHF. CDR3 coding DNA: TGTGCCAGCAGTGGCTCACAGGGTTGGGGCAATCAGCCCCAGCATTTT.

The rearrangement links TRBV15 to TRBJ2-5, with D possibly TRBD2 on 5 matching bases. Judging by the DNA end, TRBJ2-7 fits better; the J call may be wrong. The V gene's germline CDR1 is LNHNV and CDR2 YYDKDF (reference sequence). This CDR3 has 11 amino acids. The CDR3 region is CATSVRDEQYF. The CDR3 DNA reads TGTGCCACCAGCGTGCGGGACGAGCAGTACTTC.

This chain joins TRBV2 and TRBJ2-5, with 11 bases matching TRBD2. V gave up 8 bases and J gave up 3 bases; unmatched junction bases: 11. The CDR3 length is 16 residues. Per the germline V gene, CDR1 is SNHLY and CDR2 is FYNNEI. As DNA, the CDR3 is TGTGCCAGCCTCGGAGGACTAGCGGGCCTCGAAGAGACCCAGTACTTC. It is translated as CASLGGLAGLEETQYF. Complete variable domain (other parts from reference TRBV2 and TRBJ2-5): EPEVTQTPSHQVTQMGQEVILRCVPISNHLYFYWYRQILGQKVEFLVSFYNNEISEKSEIFDDQFSVERPDGSNFTLKIRSTKLEDSAMYFCASLGGLAGLEETQYFGPGTRLLVL.

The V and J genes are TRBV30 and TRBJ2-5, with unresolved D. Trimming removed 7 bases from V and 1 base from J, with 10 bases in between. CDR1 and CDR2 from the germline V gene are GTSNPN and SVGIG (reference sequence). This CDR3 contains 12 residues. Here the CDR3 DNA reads TGTGCCTTTAAACAGACCCAAGAGACCCAGTACTTC. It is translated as CAFKQTQETQYF.

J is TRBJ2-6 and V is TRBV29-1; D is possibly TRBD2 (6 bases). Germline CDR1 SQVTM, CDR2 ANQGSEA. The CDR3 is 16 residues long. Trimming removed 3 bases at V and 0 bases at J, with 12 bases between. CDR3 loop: CSVEGQGGSGANVLTF. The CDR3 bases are TGCAGCGTTGAGGGCCAGGGAGGCTCTGGGGCCAACGTCCTGACTTTC.

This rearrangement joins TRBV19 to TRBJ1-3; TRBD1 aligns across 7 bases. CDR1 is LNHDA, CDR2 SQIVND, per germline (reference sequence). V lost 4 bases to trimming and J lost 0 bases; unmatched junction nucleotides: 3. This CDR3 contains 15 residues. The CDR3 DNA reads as TGTGCCAGTAGTAAGGACAGGATCTCTGGAAACACCATATATTTT. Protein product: CASSKDRISGNTIYF.

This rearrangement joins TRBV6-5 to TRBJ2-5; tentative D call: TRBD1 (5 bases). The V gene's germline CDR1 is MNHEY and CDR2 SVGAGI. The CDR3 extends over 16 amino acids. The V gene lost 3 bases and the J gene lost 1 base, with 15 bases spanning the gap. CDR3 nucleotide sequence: TGTGCCAGCAGTTATACTCTCGGACACCCCCAAGAGACCCAGTACTTC. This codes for CASSYTLGHPQETQYF.

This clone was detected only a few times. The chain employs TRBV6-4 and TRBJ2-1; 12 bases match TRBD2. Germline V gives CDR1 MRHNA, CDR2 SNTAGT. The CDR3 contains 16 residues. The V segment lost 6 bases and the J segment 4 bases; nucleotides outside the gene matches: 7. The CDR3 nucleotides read TGTGCCAGCAGCACCCGACTAGCGGGAGATTACAATGAGCAGTTCTTC. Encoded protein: CASSTRLAGDYNEQFF.

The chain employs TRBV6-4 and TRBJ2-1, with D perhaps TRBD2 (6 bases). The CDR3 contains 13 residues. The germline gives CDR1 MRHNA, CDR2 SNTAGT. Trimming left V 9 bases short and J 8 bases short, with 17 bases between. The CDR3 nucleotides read TGTGCCAGAACTACCCGGGAGAACTATGAGCAGTTCTTC. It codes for CARTTRENYEQFF.

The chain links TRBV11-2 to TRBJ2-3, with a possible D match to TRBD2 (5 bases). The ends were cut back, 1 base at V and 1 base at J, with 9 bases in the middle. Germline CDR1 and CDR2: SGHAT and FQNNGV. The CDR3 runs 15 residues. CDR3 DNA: TGTGCCAGCAGCTTAGGCGGACTTCGCACAGATACGCAGTATTTT. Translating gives CASSLGGLRTDTQYF.

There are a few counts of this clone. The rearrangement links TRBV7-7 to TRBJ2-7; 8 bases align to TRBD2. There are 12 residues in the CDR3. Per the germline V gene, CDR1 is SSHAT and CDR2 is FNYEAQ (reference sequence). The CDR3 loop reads CASSPGGPEQYF. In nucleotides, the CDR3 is TGTGCTAGCTCCCCGGGGGGGCCCGAGCAGTACTTC. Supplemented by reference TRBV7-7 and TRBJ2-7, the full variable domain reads GAGVSQSPRYKVTKRGQDVTLRCDPISSHATLYWYQQALGQGPEFLTYFNYEAQPDKSGLPSDRFSAERPEGSISTLTIQRTEQRDSAMYRCASSPGGPEQYFGPGTRLTVT.

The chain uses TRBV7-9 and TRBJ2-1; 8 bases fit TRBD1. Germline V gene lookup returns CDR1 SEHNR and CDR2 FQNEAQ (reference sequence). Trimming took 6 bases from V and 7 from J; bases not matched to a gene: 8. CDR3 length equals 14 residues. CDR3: CASRSETGANEQFF. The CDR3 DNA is TGTGCCAGCAGGTCGGAGACAGGGGCTAATGAGCAGTTCTTC.

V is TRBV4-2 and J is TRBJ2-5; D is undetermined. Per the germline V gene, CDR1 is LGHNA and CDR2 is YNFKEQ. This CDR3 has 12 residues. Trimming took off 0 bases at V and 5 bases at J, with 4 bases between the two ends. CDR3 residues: CASSQDRETQYF. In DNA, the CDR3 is TGTGCCAGCAGCCAAGACAGGGAGACCCAGTACTTC.

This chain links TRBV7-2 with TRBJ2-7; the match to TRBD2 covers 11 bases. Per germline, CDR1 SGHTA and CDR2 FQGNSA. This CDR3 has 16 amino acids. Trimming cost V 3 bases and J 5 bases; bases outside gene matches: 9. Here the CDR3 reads CASSFKLAGVENEQYF. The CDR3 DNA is TGTGCCAGCAGCTTTAAACTAGCGGGAGTAGAAAACGAGCAGTACTTC.

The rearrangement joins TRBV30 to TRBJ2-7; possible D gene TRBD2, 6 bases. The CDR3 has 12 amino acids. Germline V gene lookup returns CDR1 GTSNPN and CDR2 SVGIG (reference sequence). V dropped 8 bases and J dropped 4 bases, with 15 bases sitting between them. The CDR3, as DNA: TGTGCCAGTCGCGGGACTTTTTACGAGCAGTACTTC. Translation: CASRGTFYEQYF.

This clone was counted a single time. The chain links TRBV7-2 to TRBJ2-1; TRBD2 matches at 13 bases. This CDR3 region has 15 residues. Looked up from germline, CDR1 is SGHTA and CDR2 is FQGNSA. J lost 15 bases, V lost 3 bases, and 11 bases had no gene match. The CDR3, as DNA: TGTGCCAGCAGCTTTCAGGGGACTAGCGGGGCCCGGGGGTTCTTC. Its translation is CASSFQGTSGARGFF.

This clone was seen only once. CDR3 amino acids: CASRITGNYGYTF. The CDR3 bases are TGTGCCAGCAGGATAACAGGGAACTATGGCTACACCTTC. The rearrangement links TRBV5-6 to TRBJ1-2; D may be TRBD1 (6 bases). The CDR3 is 13 amino acids. V lost 5 bases and J lost 2, with 10 bases in between. CDR1 and CDR2 from the germline V gene are SGHDT and YYEEEE.

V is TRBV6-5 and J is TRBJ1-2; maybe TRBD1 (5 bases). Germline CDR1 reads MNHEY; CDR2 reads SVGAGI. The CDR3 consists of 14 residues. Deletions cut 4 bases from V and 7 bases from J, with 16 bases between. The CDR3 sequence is CASSSDGGASGYTF. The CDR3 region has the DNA TGTGCCAGCAGTTCCGACGGAGGGGCGAGTGGCTACACCTTC.

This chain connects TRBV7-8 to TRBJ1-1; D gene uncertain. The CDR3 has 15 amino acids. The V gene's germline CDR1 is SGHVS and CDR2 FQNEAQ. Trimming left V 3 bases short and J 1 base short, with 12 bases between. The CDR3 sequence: CASSFGSAGNTEAFF. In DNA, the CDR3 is TGTGCCAGCAGCTTTGGGTCGGCGGGGAACACTGAAGCTTTCTTT.

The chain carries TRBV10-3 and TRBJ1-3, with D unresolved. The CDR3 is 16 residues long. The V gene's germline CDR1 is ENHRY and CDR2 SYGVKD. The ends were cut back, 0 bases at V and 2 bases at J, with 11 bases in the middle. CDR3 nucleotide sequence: TGTGCCATCAGTGAGTCTCTGCAAGGAGCTGGAAACACCATATATTTT. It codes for CAISESLQGAGNTIYF.

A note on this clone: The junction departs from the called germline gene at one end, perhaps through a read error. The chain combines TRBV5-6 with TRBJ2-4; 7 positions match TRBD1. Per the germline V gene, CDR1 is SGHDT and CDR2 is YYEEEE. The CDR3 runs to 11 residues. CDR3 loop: CASSLSGQVDF. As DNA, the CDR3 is TGTGCCAGCAGCTTGTCTGGACAGGTAGACTTC.

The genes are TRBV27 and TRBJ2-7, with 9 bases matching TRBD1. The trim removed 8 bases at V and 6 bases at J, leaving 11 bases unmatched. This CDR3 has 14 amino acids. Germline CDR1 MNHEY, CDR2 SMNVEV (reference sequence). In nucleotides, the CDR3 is TGTGCCAGCTTCTCCGGGACAGGGTTATCCGAGCAGTACTTC. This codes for CASFSGTGLSEQYF.

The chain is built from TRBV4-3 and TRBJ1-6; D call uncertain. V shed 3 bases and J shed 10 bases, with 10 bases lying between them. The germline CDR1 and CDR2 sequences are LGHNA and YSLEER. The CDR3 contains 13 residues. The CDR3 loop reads CASSQKQTSPLHF. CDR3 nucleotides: TGCGCCAGCAGCCAGAAACAAACCTCACCCCTCCACTTT.